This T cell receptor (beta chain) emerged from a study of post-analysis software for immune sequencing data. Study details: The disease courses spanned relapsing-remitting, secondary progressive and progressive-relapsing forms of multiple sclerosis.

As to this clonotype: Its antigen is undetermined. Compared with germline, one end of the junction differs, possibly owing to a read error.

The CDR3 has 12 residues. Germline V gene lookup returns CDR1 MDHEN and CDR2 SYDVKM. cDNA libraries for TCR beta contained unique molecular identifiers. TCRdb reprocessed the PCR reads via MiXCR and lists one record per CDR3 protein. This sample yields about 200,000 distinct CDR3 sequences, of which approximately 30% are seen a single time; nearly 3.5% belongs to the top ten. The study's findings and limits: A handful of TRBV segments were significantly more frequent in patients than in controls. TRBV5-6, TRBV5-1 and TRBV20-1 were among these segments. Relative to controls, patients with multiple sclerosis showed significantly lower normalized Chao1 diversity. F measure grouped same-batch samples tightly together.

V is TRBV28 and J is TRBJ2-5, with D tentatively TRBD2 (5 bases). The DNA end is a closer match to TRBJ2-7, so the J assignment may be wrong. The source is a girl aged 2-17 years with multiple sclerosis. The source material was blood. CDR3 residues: CAGSLAGGEQYF. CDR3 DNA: TGTGCCGGCAGTTTAGCAGGAGGCGAGCAGTACTTC.